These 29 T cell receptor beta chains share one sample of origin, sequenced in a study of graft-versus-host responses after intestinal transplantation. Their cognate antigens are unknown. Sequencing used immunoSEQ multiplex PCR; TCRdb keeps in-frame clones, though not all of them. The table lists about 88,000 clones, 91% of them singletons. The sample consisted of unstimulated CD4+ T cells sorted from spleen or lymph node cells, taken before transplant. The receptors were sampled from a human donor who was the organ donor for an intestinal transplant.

The DNA of the CDR3 is TGTGCCATCAGTTACAGGGGGGCGAGCTCCTACAATGAGCAGTTCTTC. This sequence encodes CAISYRGASSYNEQFF. The chain has TRBV10-3 and TRBJ2-1; 8 positions agree with TRBD1. The CDR3 spans 16 residues. CDR1 is ENHRY and CDR2 is SYGVKD in the germline V gene. V shed 5 bases and J 0 bases; nucleotides not matched to a gene: 6.

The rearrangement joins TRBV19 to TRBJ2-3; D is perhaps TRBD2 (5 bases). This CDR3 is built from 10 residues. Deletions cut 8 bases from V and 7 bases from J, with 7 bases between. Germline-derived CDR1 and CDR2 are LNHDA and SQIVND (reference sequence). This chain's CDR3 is CASGEYTQYF. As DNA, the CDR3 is TGTGCCAGTGGGGAGTATACGCAGTATTTT.

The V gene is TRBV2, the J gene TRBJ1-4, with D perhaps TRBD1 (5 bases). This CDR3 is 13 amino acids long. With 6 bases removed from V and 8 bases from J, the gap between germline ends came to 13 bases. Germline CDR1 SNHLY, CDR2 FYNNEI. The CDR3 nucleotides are TGTGCCAGCAGCCGGGGGAATCGCGAAAAACTGTTTTTT. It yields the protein CASSRGNREKLFF.

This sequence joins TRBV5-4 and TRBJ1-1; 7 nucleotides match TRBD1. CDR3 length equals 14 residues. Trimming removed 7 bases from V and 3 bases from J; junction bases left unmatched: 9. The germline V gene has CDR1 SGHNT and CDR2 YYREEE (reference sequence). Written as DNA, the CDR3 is TGTGCCAGCGAGATTAAGGGGGCGCACACTGAAGCTTTCTTT. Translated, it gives CASEIKGAHTEAFF.

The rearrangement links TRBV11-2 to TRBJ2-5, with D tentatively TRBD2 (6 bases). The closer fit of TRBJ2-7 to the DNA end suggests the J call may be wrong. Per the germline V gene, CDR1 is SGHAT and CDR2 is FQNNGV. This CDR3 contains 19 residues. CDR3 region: CASSLVLTDGAGNYYEQYF. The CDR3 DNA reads TGTGCCAGCAGCTTAGTCCTGACGGATGGGGCGGGGAACTACTACGAGCAGTACTTC.

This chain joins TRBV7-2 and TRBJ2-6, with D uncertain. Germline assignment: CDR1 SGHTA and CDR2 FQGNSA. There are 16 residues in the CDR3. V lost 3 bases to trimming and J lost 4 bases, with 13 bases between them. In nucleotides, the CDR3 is TGTGCCAGCAGCTTCCCGTTCATGCGGGGGGCCAACGTCCTGACTTTC. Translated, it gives CASSFPFMRGANVLTF. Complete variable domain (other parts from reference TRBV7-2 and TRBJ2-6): GAGVSQSPSNKVTEKGKDVELRCDPISGHTALYWYRQSLGQGLEFLIYFQGNSAPDKSGLPSDRFSAERTGGSVSTLTIQRTQQEDSAVYLCASSFPFMRGANVLTFGAGSRLTVL.

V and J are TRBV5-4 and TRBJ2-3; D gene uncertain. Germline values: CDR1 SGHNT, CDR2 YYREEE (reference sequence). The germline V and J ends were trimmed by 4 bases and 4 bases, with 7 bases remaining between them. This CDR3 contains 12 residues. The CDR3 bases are TGTGCCAGCAGCACCACTCCAGATACGCAGTATTTT. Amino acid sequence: CASSTTPDTQYF. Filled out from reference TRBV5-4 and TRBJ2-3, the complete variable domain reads ETGVTQSPTHLIKTRGQQVTLRCSSQSGHNTVSWYQQALGQGPQFIFQYYREEENGRGNFPPRFSGLQFPNYSSELNVNALELDDSALYLCASSTTPDTQYFGPGTRLTVL.

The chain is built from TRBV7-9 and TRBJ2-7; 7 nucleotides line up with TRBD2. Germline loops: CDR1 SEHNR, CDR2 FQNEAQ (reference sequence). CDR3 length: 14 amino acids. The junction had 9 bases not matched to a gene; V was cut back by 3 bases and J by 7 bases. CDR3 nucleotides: TGTGCCAGCAGCTTCGGGGGGACCCGCTTTGAGCAGTACTTC. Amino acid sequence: CASSFGGTRFEQYF.

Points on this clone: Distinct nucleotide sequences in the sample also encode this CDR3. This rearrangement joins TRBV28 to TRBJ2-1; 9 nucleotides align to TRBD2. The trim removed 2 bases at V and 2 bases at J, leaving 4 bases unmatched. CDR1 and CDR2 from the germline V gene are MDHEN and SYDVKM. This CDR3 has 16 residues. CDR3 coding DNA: TGTGCCAGCAGTTTACCGGCGGGAGGGCCCTACAATGAGCAGTTCTTC. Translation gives CASSLPAGGPYNEQFF.

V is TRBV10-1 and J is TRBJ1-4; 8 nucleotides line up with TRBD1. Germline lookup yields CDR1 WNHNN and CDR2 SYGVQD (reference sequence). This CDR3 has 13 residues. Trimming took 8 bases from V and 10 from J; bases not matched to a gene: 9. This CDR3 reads CASHAGGARKLFF. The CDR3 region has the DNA TGCGCCAGCCACGCAGGGGGCGCGAGAAAACTGTTTTTT.

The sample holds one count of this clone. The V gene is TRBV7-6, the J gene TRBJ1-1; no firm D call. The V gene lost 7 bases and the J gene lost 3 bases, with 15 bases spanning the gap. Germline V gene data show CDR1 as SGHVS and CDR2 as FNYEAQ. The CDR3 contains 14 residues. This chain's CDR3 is CASTRGAADTEAFF. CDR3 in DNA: TGTGCCAGCACCCGTGGTGCGGCTGACACTGAAGCTTTCTTT.

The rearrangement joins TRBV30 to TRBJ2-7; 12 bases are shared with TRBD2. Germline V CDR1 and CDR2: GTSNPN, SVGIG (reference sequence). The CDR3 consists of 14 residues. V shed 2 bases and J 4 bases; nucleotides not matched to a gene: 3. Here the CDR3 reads CAWSPGLAGYEQYF. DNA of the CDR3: TGTGCCTGGAGTCCGGGACTAGCGGGTTACGAGCAGTACTTC.

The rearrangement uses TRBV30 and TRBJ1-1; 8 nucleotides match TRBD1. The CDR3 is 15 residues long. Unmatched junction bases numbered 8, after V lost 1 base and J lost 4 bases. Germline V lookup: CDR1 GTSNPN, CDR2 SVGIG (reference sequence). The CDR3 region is CAWSEIQGESTEAFF. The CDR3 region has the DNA TGTGCCTGGAGTGAGATACAGGGGGAGAGCACTGAAGCTTTCTTT.

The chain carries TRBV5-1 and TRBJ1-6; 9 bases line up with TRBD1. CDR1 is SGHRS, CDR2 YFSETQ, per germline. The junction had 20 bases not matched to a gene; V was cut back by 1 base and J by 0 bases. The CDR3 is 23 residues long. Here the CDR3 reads CASSLTPPQRTGVMSSYNSPLHF. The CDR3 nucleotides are TGCGCCAGCAGCTTGACTCCGCCGCAGAGGACAGGGGTGATGAGCTCCTATAATTCACCCCTCCACTTT.

This CDR3 reads CASSESGTGGVETQYF. DNA of the CDR3: TGCGCCAGCAGTGAGTCCGGGACTGGAGGTGTGGAGACCCAGTACTTC. The rearrangement links TRBV10-1 to TRBJ2-5; D may be TRBD2 (6 bases). With 0 bases removed from V and 5 bases from J, the gap between germline ends came to 16 bases. CDR3 length: 16 residues. Per the germline V gene, CDR1 is WNHNN and CDR2 is SYGVQD (reference sequence).

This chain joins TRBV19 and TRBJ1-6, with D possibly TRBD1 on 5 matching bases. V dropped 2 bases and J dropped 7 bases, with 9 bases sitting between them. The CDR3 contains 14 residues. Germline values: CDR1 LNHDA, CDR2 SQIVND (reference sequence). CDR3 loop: CASSIPGYNSPLHF. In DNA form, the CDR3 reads TGTGCCAGTAGTATACCAGGGTACAATTCACCCCTCCACTTT.

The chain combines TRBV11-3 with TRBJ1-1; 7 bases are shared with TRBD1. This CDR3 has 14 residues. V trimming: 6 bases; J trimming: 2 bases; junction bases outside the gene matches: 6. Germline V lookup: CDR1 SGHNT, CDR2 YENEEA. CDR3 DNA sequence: TGTGCCAGCAGTTCCGGGACAGTTAACACTGAAGCTTTCTTT. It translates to CASSSGTVNTEAFF.

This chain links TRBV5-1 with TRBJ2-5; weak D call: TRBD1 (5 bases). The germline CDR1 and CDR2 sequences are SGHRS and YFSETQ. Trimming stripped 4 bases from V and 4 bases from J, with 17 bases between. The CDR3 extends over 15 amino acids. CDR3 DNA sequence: TGCGCCAGCAGCCGGATTGGGGTGCAGGGAGAGACCCAGTACTTC. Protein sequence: CASSRIGVQGETQYF.

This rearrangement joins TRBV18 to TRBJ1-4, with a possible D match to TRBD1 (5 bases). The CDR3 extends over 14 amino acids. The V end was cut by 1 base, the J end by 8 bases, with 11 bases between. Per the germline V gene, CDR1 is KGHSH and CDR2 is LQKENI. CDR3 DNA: TGTGCCAGCTCACCACAGGGGTTACGGGAAAAACTGTTTTTT. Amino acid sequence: CASSPQGLREKLFF. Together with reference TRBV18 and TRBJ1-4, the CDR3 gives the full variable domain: NAGVMQNPRHLVRRRGQEARLRCSPMKGHSHVYWYRQLPEEGLKFMVYLQKENIIDESGMPKERFSAEFPKEGPSILRIQQVVRGDSAAYFCASSPQGLREKLFFGSGTQLSVL.

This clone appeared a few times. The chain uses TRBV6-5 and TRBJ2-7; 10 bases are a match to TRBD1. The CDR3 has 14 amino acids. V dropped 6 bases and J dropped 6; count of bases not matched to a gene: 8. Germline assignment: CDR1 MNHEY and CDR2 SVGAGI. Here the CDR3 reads CASRTGTGVAEQYF. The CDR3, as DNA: TGTGCCAGCAGAACCGGGACAGGGGTGGCCGAGCAGTACTTC.

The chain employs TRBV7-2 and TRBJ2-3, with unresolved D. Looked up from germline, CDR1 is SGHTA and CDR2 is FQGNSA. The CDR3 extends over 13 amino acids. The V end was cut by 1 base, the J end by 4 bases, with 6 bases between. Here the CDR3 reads CASSLERADTQYF. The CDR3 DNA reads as TGTGCCAGCAGCTTAGAACGGGCAGATACGCAGTATTTT.

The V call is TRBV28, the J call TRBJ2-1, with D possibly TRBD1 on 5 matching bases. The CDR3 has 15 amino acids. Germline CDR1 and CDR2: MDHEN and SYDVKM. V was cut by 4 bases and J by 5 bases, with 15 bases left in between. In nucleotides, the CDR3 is TGTGCCAGCAGTTCCGCAGGGAAGAGCCACAATGAGCAGTTCTTC. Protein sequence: CASSSAGKSHNEQFF.

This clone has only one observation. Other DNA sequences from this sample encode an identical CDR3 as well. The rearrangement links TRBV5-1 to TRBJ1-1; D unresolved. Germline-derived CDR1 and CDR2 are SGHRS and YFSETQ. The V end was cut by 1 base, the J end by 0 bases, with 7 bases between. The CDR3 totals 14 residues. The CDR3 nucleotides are TGCGCCAGCAGCTTGAACAGCTTGAACACTGAAGCTTTCTTT. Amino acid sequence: CASSLNSLNTEAFF.

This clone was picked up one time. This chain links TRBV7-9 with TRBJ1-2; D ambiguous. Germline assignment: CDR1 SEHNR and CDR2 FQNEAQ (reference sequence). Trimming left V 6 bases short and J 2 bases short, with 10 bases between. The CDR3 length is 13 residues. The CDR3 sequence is CASSLGRNYGYTF. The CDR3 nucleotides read TGTGCCAGCAGTCTCGGTCGGAACTATGGCTACACCTTC.

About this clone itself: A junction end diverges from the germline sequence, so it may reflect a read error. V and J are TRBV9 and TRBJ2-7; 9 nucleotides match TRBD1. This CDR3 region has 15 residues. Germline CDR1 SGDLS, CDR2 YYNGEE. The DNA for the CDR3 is TGTGCCGGCAGCGTAGCTAGGACAGGGGTTCTCGAGCAGTACTTC. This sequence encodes CAGSVARTGVLEQYF.

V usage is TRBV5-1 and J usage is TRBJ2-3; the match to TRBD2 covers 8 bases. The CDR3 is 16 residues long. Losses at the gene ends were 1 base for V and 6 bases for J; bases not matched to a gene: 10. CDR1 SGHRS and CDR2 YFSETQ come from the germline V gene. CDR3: CASSLITTGGLDTQYF. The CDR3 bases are TGCGCCAGCAGCTTGATTACGACGGGAGGGTTGGATACGCAGTATTTT.

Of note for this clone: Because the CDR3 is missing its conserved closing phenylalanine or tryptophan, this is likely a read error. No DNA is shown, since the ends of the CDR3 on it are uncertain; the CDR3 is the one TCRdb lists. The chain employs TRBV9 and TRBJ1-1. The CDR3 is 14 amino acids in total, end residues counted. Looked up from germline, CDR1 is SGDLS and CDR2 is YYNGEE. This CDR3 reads CASSGTVEGGLEFS.

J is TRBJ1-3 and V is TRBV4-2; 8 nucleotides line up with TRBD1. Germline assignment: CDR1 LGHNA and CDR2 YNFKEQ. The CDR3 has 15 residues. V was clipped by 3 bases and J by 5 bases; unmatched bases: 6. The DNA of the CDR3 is TGTGCCAGCAGCCATCTGACAGGGGACCGAAACACCATATATTTT. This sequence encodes CASSHLTGDRNTIYF.

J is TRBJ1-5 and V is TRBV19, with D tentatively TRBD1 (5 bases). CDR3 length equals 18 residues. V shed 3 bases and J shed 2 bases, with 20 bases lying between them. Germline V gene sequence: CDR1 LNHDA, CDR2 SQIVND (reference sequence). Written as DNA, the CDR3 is TGTGCCAGTAGTATCTCTTTAGGGGCGTATGGAGGCAATCAGCCCCAGCATTTT. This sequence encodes CASSISLGAYGGNQPQHF.